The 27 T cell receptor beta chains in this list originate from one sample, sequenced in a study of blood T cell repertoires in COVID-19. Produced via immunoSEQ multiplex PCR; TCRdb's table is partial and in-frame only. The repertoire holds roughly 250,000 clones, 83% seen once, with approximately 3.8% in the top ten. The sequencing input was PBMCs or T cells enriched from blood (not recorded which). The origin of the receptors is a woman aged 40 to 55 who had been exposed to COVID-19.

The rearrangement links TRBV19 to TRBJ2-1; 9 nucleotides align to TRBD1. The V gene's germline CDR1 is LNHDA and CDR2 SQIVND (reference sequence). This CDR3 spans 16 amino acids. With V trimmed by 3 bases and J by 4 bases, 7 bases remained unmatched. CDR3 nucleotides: TGTGCCAGTAGTATCTGGGGACAGGGCGATTACAATGAGCAGTTCTTC. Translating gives CASSIWGQGDYNEQFF.

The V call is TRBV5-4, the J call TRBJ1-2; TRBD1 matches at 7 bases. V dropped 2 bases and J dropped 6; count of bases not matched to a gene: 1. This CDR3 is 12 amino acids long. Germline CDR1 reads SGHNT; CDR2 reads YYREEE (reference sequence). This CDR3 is CASSFGQDGYTF. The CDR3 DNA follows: TGTGCCAGCAGCTTTGGACAGGATGGCTACACCTTC.

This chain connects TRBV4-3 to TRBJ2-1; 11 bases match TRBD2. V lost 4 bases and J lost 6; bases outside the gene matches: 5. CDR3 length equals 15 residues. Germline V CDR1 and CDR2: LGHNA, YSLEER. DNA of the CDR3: TGCGCCAGCAGCCGATGGACTAGCGGGTCCAATGAGCAGTTCTTC. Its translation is CASSRWTSGSNEQFF.

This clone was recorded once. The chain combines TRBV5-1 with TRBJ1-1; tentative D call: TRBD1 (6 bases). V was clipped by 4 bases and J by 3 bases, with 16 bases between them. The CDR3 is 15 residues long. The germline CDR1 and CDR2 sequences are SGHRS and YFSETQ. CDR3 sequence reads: CASSRQESLYTEAFF. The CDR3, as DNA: TGCGCCAGCAGCCGACAGGAAAGCCTTTACACTGAAGCTTTCTTT.

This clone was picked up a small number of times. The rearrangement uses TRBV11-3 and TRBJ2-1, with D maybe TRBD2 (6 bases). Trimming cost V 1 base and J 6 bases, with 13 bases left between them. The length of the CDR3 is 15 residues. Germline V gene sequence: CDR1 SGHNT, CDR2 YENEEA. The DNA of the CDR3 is TGTGCCAGCAGCTTAGGCCAGGCGGGGAGCAATGAGCAGTTCTTC. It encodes CASSLGQAGSNEQFF.

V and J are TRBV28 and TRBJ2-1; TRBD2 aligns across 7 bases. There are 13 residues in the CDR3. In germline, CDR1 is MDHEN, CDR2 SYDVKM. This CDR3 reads CLIEASGRNEQFF. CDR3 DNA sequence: TGTCTTATCGAGGCTAGCGGAAGGAATGAGCAGTTCTTC.

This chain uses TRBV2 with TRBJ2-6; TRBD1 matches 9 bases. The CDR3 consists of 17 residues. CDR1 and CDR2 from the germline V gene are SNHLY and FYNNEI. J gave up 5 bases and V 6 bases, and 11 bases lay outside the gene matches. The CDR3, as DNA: TGTGCCAGCAGACCGGGACAGGGAGCGGGTAGGGCCAACGTCCTGACTTTC. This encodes CASRPGQGAGRANVLTF.

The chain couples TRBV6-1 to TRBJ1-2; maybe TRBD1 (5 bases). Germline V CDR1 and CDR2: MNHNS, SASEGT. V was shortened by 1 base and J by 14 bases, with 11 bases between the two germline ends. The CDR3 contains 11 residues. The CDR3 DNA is TGTGCCAGCAGTGAAGGTGCAGGGCGGACCTTC. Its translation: CASSEGAGRTF.

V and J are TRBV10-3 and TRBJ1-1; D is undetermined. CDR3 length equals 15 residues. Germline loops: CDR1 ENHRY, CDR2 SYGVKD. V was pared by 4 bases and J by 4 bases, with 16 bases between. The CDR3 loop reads CAISAEGTPSTEAFF. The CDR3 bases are TGTGCCATCAGTGCGGAGGGAACCCCGAGCACTGAAGCTTTCTTT.

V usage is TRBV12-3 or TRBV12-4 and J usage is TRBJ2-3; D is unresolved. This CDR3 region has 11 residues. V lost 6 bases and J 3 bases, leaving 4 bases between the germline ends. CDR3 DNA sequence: TGTGCCAGCAGCCTAACAGATACGCAGTATTTT. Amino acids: CASSLTDTQYF.

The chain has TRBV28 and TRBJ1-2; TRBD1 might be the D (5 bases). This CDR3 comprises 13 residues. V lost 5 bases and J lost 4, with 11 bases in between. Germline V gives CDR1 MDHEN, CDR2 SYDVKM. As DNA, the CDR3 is TGTGCCAGCAGTCCCCAGGGAACCTATGGCTACACCTTC. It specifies CASSPQGTYGYTF.

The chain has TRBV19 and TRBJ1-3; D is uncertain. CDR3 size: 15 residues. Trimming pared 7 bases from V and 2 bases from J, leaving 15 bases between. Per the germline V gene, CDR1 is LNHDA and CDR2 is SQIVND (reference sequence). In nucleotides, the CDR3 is TGTGCCAGTAAGGACTTTCGACCTCCTGGAAACACCATATATTTT. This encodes CASKDFRPPGNTIYF.

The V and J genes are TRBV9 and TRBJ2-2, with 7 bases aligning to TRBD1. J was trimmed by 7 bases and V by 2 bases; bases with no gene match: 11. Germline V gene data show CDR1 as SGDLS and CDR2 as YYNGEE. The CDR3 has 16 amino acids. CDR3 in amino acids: CASSVYDRVEDGELFF. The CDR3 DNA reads TGTGCCAGCAGCGTTTATGACAGGGTGGAGGACGGGGAGCTGTTTTTT.

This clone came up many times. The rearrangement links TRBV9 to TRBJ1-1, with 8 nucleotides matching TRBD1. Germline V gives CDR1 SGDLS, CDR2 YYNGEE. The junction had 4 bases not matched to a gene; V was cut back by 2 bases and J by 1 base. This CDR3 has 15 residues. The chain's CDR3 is CASSVGTGSNTEAFF. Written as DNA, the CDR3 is TGTGCCAGCAGCGTCGGGACAGGATCGAACACTGAAGCTTTCTTT.

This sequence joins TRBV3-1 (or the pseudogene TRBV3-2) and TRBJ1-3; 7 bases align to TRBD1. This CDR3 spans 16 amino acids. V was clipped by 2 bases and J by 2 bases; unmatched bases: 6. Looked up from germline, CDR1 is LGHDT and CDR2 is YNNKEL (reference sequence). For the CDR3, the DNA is TGTGCCAGCAGCCAATTTCTACAGGGGACTGGAAACACCATATATTTT. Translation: CASSQFLQGTGNTIYF.

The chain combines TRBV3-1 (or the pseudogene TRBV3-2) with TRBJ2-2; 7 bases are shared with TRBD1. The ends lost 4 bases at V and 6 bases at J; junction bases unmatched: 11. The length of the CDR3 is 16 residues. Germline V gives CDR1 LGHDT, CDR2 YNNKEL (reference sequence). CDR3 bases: TGTGCCAGCAGCCGCCGGACAGGTCAAACCGCCGGGGAGCTGTTTTTT. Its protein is CASSRRTGQTAGELFF.

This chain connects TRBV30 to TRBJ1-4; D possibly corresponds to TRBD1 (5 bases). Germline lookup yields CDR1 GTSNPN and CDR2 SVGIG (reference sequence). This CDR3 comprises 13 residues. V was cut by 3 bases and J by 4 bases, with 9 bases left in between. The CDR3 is CAWRGQVNEKLFF. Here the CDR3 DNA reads TGTGCCTGGAGGGGGCAGGTTAATGAAAAACTGTTTTTT.

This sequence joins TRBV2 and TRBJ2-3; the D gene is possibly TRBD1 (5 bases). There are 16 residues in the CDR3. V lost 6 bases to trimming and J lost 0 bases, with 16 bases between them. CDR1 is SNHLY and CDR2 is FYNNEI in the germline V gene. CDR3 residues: CASRDIGRASTDTQYF. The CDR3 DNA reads TGTGCCAGCAGGGACATCGGCCGGGCCAGCACAGATACGCAGTATTTT. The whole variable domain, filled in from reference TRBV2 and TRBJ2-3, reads EPEVTQTPSHQVTQMGQEVILRCVPISNHLYFYWYRQILGQKVEFLVSFYNNEISEKSEIFDDQFSVERPDGSNFTLKIRSTKLEDSAMYFCASRDIGRASTDTQYFGPGTRLTVL.

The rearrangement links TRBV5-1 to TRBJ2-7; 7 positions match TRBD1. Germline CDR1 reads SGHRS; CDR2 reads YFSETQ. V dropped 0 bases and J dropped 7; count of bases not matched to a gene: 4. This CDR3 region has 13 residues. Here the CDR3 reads CASSLGTGLEQYF. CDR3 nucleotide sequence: TGCGCCAGCAGCTTGGGGACAGGCTTAGAGCAGTACTTC.

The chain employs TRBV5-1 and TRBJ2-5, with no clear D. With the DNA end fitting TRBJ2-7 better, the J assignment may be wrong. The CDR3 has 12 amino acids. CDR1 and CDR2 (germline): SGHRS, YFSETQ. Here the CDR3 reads CASSLGFNEQYF. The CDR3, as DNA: TGCGCCAGCAGCCTGGGGTTCAACGAGCAGTACTTC.

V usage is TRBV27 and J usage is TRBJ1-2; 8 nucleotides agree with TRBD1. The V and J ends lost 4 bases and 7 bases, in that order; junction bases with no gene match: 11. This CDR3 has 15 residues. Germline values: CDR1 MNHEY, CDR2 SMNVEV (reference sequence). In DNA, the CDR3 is TGTGCCAGCAGTTACGCCATACAGGGGGTATCTGGCTACACCTTC. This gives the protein CASSYAIQGVSGYTF.

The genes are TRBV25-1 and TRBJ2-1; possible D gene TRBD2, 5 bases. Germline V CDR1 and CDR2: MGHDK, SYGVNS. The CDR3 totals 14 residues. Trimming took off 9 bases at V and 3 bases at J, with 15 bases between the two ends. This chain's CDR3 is CARCRDSLYNEQFF. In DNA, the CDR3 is TGTGCCAGGTGCCGGGATTCCCTCTACAATGAGCAGTTCTTC.

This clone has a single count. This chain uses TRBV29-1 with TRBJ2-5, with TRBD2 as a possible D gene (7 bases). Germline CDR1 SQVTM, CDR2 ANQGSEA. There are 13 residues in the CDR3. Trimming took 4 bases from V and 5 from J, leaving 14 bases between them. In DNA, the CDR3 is TGCAGCGTTGCGGCCAGGGGAGGGGAGACCCAGTACTTC. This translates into CSVAARGGETQYF.

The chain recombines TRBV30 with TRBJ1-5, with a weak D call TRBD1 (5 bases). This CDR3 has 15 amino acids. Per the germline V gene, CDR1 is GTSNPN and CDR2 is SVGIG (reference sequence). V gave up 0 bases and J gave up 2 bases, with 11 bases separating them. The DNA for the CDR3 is TGTGCCTGGAGTGTAAGGAGGGGTGGCAATCAGCCCCAGCATTTT. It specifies CAWSVRRGGNQPQHF. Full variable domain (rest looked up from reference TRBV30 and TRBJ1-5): SQTIHQWPATLVQPVGSPLSLECTVEGTSNPNLYWYRQAAGRGLQLLFYSVGIGQISSEVPQNLSASRPQDRQFILSSKKLLLSDSGFYLCAWSVRRGGNQPQHFGDGTRLSIL.

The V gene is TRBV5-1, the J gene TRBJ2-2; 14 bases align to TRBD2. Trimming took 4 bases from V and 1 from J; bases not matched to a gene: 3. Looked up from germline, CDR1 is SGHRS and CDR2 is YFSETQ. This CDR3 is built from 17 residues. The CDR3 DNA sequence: TGCGCCAGCAGCAGAGGACTAGCGGGGGGGAACACCGGGGAGCTGTTTTTT. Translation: CASSRGLAGGNTGELFF.

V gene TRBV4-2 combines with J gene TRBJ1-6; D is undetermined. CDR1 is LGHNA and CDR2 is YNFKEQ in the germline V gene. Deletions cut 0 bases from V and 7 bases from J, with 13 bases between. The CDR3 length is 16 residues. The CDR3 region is CASSQDRPKGNSPLHF. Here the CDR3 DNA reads TGTGCCAGCAGCCAAGACAGGCCGAAAGGAAATTCACCCCTCCACTTT.

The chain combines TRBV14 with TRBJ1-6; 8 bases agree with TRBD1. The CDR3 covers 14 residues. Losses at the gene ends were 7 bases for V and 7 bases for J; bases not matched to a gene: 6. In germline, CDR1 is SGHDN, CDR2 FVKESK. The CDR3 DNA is TGTGCCAGCACCAGACAGGGGACCAATTCACCCCTCCACTTT. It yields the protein CASTRQGTNSPLHF.